The 10 T cell receptor beta chains below all came from one sample that was sequenced in a study of blood T cells in healthy people across ages. The second PCR ran about 6 to 11 cycles with a sample-barcoded 5' primer and J-beta primers. TCRdb re-called the 5' RACE reads through MiXCR, storing one row per CDR3 protein. The table lists about 1.4 million distinct CDR3 sequences, roughly 64% of them singletons. Sequenced input: blood. The receptors shown here come from a man aged 18-30 years in good health.

The V gene is TRBV29-1, the J gene TRBJ2-7; TRBD1 is a possible D gene (5 bases). The CDR3 contains 13 residues. Looked up from germline, CDR1 is SQVTM and CDR2 is ANQGSEA. The V gene lost 4 bases and the J gene lost 1 base, with 11 bases spanning the gap. CDR3 protein: CSVGGDPSYEQYF. The CDR3 coding sequence is TGCAGCGTTGGGGGCGACCCGTCCTACGAGCAGTACTTC.

This clonotype was seen only a few times. V usage is TRBV29-1 and J usage is TRBJ2-2; D unresolved. V lost 1 base and J lost 6, with 12 bases in between. CDR1 and CDR2 (germline): SQVTM, ANQGSEA. The CDR3 length is 14 residues. The CDR3 spells CSVEGVALAGELFF. The CDR3 bases are TGCAGCGTTGAAGGGGTGGCCCTTGCCGGGGAGCTGTTTTTT.

The rearrangement uses TRBV30 and TRBJ2-7; maybe TRBD2 (6 bases). Germline values: CDR1 GTSNPN, CDR2 SVGIG (reference sequence). This CDR3 has 17 residues. The V gene lost 3 bases and the J gene lost 2 bases, with 23 bases spanning the gap. The DNA for the CDR3 is TGTGCCTGGAGCCCCTGGATGGGGGGAGAAGTCCCCTACGAGCAGTACTTC. Protein product: CAWSPWMGGEVPYEQYF.

The chain carries TRBV29-1 and TRBJ1-1; no clear D gene. Trimming removed 5 bases from V and 3 bases from J, with 10 bases in between. This CDR3 has 12 residues. CDR1 and CDR2 from the germline V gene are SQVTM and ANQGSEA. The CDR3 region has the DNA TGCAGCGTTTACAATTTGGACACTGAAGCTTTCTTT. Protein product: CSVYNLDTEAFF.

The chain recombines TRBV20-1 with TRBJ2-2; D is unclear. The CDR3 extends over 12 amino acids. Germline CDR1 is DFQATT and CDR2 is SNEGSKA (reference sequence). Trimming cost V 3 bases and J 3 bases, with 5 bases left between them. CDR3 DNA sequence: TGCAGTGCTAGCTTGGACACCGGGGAGCTGTTTTTT. Translation: CSASLDTGELFF.

V gene TRBV5-1 combines with J gene TRBJ1-5; weak D call: TRBD1 (5 bases). The ends were cut back, 0 bases at V and 11 bases at J, with 12 bases in the middle. CDR1 is SGHRS, CDR2 YFSETQ, per germline. This CDR3 spans 13 amino acids. DNA of the CDR3: TGCGCCAGCAGCTTGGGAGGGGACCAGGCCCAGCATTTT. It specifies CASSLGGDQAQHF.

In this sample, this clonotype turned up a few times. The chain uses TRBV12-3 or TRBV12-4 and TRBJ2-5; 13 bases line up with TRBD2. V trimming: 5 bases; J trimming: 1 base; junction bases outside the gene matches: 7. There are 17 residues in the CDR3. The CDR3 loop is CASSGLTSGRFQETQYF. For the CDR3, the DNA is TGTGCCAGCAGTGGCCTGACTAGCGGGAGGTTCCAAGAGACCCAGTACTTC.

This clonotype was detected only a few times. The chain employs TRBV7-9 and TRBJ2-1; D perhaps matches TRBD2 (6 bases). The CDR3 loop spans 15 amino acids. V was trimmed by 5 bases and J by 8 bases, leaving 19 bases between them. Germline V gene lookup returns CDR1 SEHNR and CDR2 FQNEAQ (reference sequence). CDR3: CASSLGRLGGYEQFF. Written as DNA, the CDR3 is TGTGCCAGCAGCCTGGGACGACTAGGAGGCTATGAGCAGTTCTTC.

This clonotype was picked up a small number of times. The chain uses TRBV7-9 and TRBJ2-3; D gene ambiguous. This CDR3 contains 13 residues. V was cut by 4 bases and J by 6 bases, with 11 bases left in between. Per the germline V gene, CDR1 is SEHNR and CDR2 is FQNEAQ (reference sequence). The CDR3 coding sequence is TGTGCCAGCAGCTCCCCCGTGGGGGATACGCAGTATTTT. Protein: CASSSPVGDTQYF.

This clonotype was found a few times. The CDR3 reads CASSYTSGSGNEQFF. The CDR3, as DNA: TGTGCCAGCAGTTATACTAGCGGGAGTGGAAATGAGCAGTTCTTC. This sequence joins TRBV6-5 and TRBJ2-1; 11 bases are a match to TRBD2. V gave up 3 bases and J gave up 7 bases; unmatched junction bases: 5. The CDR3 is 15 amino acids. Per germline, CDR1 MNHEY and CDR2 SVGAGI.